This TCR beta chain is from a study of shared clonotypes between healthy human individuals. CDR1 is SGHRS, CDR2 YFSETQ, per germline. With 7 bases clipped from V and 5 bases from J, the junction kept 9 bases outside the gene matches. This CDR3 spans 16 amino acids. Data came from immunoSEQ multiplex PCR; TCRdb stores just in-frame clones and leaves some out. The sample shows millions of clones, more than 80% of them seen only once. Sequences were obtained from naive CD4+ T cells from PBMCs. Subset of the sample: CD45RA+ positively selected. V usage is TRBV5-1 and J usage is TRBJ2-1; 13 positions match TRBD2. This receptor was taken from a man aged 18 to 30 in good health. Some clones in this sample may be carry-over from other donors' samples. CDR3 protein: CASEGLAGSGHNEQFF. CDR3 DNA: TGCGCCAGCGAGGGACTAGCGGGATCGGGGCACAATGAGCAGTTCTTC. Full variable domain (remainder filled in from reference TRBV5-1 and TRBJ2-1): KAGVTQTPRYLIKTRGQQVTLSCSPISGHRSVSWYQQTPGQGLQFLFEYFSETQRNKGNFPGRFSGRQFSNSRSEMNVSTLELGDSALYLCASEGLAGSGHNEQFFGPGTRLTVL.